The sequence of this T cell receptor beta chain was determined in a study of a mutant IDH1 vaccine in newly diagnosed glioma. Time point reported: week 11, during vaccination. The vaccine gave 300 ug of a 20-mer mutant IDH1 peptide subcutaneously per dose. Germline CDR1 is SGDLS and CDR2 is YYNGEE. The CDR3 runs 16 residues. The V gene lost 4 bases and the J gene lost 2 bases, with 18 bases spanning the gap. Produced via immunoSEQ multiplex PCR; TCRdb's table is partial and in-frame only. The sample has 45,000 to 60,000 clones, 75% to 95% seen once; the top ten hold 2.4%. Study-level points and caveats: Any relationship between pseudoprogression and changes in top peripheral T cell clonotypes seemed absent.

With respect to this clone: Its antigen is still unknown.

Here the sequenced sample was PBMCs, taken from a glioma patient whose treatment included an IDH1 peptide vaccine. This sequence was found in a man over 45 with glioma. J is TRBJ1-1 and V is TRBV9; possibly TRBD1 for D (6 bases). In DNA, the CDR3 is TGTGCCAGCAGCCCTTCTACAGGGAGGGCTAACACTGAAGCTTTCTTT. Its protein is CASSPSTGRANTEAFF. Complete variable domain (other parts from reference TRBV9 and TRBJ1-1): DSGVTQTPKHLITATGQRVTLRCSPRSGDLSVYWYQQSLDQGLQFLIQYYNGEERAKGNILERFSAQQFPDLHSELNLSSLELGDSALYFCASSPSTGRANTEAFFGQGTRLTVV.